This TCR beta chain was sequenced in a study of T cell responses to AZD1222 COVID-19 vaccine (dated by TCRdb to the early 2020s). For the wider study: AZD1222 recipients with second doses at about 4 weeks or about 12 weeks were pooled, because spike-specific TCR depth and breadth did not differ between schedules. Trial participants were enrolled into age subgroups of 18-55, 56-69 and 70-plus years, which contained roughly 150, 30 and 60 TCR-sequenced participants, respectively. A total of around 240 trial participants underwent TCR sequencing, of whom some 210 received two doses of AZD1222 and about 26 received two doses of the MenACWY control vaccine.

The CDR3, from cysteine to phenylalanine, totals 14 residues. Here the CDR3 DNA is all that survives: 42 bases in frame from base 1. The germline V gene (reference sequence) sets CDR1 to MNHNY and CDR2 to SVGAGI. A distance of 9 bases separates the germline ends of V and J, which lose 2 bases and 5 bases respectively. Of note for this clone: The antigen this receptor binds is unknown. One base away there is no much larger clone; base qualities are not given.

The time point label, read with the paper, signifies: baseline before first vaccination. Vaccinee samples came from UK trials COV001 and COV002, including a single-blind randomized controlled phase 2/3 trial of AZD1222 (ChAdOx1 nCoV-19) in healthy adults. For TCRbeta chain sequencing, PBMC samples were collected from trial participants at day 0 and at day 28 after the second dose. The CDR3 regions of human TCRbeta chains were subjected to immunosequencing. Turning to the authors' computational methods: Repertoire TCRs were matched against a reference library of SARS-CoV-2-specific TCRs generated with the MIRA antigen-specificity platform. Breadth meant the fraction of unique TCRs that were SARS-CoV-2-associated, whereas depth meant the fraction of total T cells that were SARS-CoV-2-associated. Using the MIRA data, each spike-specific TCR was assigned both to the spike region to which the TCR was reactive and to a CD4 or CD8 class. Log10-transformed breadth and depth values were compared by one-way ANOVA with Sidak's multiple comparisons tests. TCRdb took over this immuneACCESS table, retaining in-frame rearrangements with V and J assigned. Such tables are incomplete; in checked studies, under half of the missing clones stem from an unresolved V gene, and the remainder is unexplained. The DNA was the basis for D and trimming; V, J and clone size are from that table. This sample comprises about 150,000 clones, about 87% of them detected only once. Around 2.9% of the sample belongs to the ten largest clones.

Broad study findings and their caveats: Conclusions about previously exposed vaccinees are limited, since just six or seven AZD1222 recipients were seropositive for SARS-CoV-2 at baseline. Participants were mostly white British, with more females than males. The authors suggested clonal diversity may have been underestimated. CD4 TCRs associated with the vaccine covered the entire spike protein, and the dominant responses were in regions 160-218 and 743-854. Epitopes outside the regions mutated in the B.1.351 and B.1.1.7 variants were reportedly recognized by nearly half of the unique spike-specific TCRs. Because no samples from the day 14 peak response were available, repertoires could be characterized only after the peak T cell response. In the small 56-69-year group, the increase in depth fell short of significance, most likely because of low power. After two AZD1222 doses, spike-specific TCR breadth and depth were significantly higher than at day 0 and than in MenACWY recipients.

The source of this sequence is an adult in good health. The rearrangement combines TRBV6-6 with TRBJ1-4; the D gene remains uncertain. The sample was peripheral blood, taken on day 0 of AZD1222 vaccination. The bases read TGTGCCAGCAGTTACAGGAGCGAGAATGAAAAACTGTTTTTT. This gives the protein CASSYRSENEKLFF.